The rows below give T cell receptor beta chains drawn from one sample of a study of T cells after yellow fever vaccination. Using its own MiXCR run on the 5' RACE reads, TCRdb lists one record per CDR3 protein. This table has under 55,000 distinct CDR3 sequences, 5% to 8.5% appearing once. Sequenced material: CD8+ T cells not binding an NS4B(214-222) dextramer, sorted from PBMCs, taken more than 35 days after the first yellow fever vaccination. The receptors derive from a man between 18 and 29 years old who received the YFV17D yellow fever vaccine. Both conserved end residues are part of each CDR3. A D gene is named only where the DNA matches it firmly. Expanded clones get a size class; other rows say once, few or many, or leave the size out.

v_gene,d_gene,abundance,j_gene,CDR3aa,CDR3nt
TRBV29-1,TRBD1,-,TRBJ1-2,CSADRDYGYTF,TGCAGCGCAGACAGGGACTATGGCTACACCTTC
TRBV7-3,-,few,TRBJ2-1,CASSLNSGVSYNEQFF,TGTGCCAGCAGCTTAAATTCCGGGGTTTCGTACAATGAGCAGTTCTTC
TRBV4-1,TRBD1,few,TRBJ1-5,CASSPGTGRDQPQHF,TGCGCCAGCAGCCCAGGGACAGGACGCGATCAGCCCCAGCATTTT
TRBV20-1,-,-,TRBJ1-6,CSARSGNGNSPLHF,TGCAGTGCTAGATCGGGGAACGGTAATTCACCCCTCCACTTT
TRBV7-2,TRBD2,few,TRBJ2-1,CASSARLAGGNYNEQFF,TGTGCCAGCAGCGCCAGACTAGCGGGGGGTAACTACAATGAGCAGTTCTTC
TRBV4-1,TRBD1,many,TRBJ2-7,CASSHGQGALYEQYF,TGCGCCAGCAGCCACGGACAGGGAGCACTCTACGAGCAGTACTTC
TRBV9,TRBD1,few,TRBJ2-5,CASSVGQGQETQYF,TGTGCCAGCAGCGTGGGACAGGGCCAAGAGACCCAGTACTTC
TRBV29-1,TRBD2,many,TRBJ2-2,CSGALAGGPVTGELFF,TGCAGCGGCGCCCTAGCGGGGGGGCCGGTTACCGGGGAGCTGTTTTTT
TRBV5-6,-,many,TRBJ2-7,CASNGFNGELYEQYF,TGTGCCAGCAACGGGTTTAATGGGGAGTTGTACGAGCAGTACTTC
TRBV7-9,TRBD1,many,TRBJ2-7,CASSPPTGYEQYF,TGTGCCAGCAGCCCACCGACAGGGTACGAGCAGTACTTC
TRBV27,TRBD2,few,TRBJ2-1,CASSLTSGGAFGYNEQFF,TGTGCCAGCAGTTTAACTAGCGGGGGGGCGTTTGGCTACAATGAGCAGTTCTTC
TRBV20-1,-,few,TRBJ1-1,CSVNVGANTEAFF,TGCAGTGTGAATGTGGGCGCGAACACTGAAGCTTTCTTT
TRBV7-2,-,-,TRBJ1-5,CASSPFDSNQPQHF,TGTGCCAGCAGCCCCTTCGATAGCAATCAGCCCCAGCATTTT
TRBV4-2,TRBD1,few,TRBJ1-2,CASSQDEGDSLANYGYTF,TGTGCCAGCAGCCAAGACGAGGGGGACAGTTTAGCTAACTATGGCTACACCTTC
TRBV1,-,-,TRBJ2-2,CTSSPGANTGELFF,TGCACCAGCAGCCCTGGTGCGAACACCGGGGAGCTGTTTTTT
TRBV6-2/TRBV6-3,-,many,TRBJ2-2,CASSYSRNTGELFF,TGTGCCAGCAGTTACTCTAGGAACACCGGGGAGCTGTTTTTT
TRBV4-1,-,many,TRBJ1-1,CASSQVSASNTEAFF,TGCGCCAGCAGCCAAGTCAGCGCTTCGAACACTGAAGCTTTCTTT
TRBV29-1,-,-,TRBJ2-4,CSGGLTKNIQYF,TGCAGCGGGGGGCTCACCAAAAACATTCAGTACTTC
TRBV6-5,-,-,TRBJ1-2,CASSYTQAEVSFNYGYTF,TGTGCCAGCAGTTATACACAGGCAGAAGTTTCGTTTAACTATGGCTACACCTTC
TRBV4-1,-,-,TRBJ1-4,CASSQGYSTGEKLFF,TGCGCCAGCAGCCAAGGGTACTCCACGGGAGAAAAACTGTTTTTT
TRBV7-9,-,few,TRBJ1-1,CASSPPNTGSEAFF,TGTGCCAGCAGCCCACCCAACACGGGTAGTGAAGCTTTCTTT
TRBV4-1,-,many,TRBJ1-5,CASSQGPGAMPQHF,TGCGCCAGCAGCCAAGGCCCGGGAGCGATGCCCCAGCATTTT
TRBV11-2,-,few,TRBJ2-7,CASSLDKHTMSSYEQYF,TGTGCCAGCAGCTTAGACAAACATACTATGAGCTCCTACGAGCAGTACTTC
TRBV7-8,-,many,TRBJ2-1,CASSLVWGLAYNEQFF,TGTGCCAGCAGCTTAGTGTGGGGTTTGGCCTACAATGAGCAGTTCTTC
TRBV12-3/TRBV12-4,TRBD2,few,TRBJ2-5,CASTPGSGGLLQETQYF,TGTGCCAGCACCCCGGGAAGCGGGGGTCTCCTCCAAGAGACCCAGTACTTC
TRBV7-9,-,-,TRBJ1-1,CASNRNPDTEAFF,TGTGCCAGCAATCGTAATCCCGACACTGAAGCTTTCTTT
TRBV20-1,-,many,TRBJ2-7,CSARDPGVSEQYF,TGCAGTGCTAGAGATCCTGGGGTCAGTGAGCAGTACTTC
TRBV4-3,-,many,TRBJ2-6,CASSQDLGSGANVLTF,TGCGCCAGCAGCCAAGATCTTGGGTCTGGGGCCAACGTCCTGACTTTC
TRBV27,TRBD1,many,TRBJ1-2,CASSLRQGGGYTF,TGTGCCAGCAGCCTCAGGCAGGGGGGTGGCTACACCTTC
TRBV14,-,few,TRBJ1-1,CASSHRGNTEAFF,TGTGCCAGCAGCCACAGGGGGAACACTGAAGCTTTCTTT
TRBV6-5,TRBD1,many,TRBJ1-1,CGVGTGNTEAFF,TGTGGCGTGGGGACAGGAAACACTGAAGCTTTCTTT
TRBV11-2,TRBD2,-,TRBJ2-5,CASSPTGLAFQETQYF,TGTGCCAGCAGCCCAACCGGACTAGCGTTTCAAGAGACCCAGTACTTC
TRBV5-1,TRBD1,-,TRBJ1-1,CASSLGTGEATEAFF,TGCGCCAGCAGCTTGGGGACAGGGGAGGCGACTGAAGCTTTCTTT
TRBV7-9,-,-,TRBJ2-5,CASSPRSRVLVETQYF,TGTGCCAGCAGCCCACGTAGCAGGGTGCTTGTAGAGACCCAGTACTTC
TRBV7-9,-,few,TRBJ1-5,CASSPLGADYSNQPQHF,TGTGCCAGCAGCCCTTTAGGGGCGGATTACAGCAATCAGCCCCAGCATTTT
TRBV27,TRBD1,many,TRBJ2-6,CASSQWTGVLGANVLTF,TGTGCCAGCAGCCAGTGGACAGGGGTGTTAGGGGCCAACGTCCTGACTTTC
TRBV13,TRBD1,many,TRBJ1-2,CASNKDRDYGYTF,TGTGCCAGCAATAAAGACAGGGACTACGGCTACACCTTC
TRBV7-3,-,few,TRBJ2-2,CASSTTGGATPGSCFF,-
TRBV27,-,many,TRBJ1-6,CASSLGVGQSYNSPLHF,TGTGCCAGCAGTTTGGGCGTCGGACAGTCATATAATTCACCCCTCCACTTT
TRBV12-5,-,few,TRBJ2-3,CASGSPTGPAQYF,TGTGCTAGTGGTTCGCCGACGGGTCCAGCGCAGTATTTT
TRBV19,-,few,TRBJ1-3,CASSVGSGNTIYF,TGTGCCAGTAGCGTTGGCTCTGGAAACACCATATATTTT
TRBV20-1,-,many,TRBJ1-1,CSAGTPYTEAFF,TGCAGTGCCGGGACACCTTACACTGAAGCTTTCTTT
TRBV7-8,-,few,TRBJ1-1,CASSPTLNTEAFF,TGTGCCAGCAGTCCCACACTGAACACTGAAGCTTTCTTT
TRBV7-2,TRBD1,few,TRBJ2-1,CASSPRQGVYEQFF,TGTGCCAGCAGCCCGAGACAGGGGGTCTATGAGCAGTTCTTC
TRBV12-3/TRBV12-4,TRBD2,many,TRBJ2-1,CASARLAGGPSYNEQFF,TGTGCCAGCGCCCGACTAGCGGGGGGGCCCTCCTACAATGAGCAGTTCTTC
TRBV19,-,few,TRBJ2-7,CASSITHPREQYF,TGTGCCAGTAGTATAACCCACCCAAGAGAGCAGTACTTC